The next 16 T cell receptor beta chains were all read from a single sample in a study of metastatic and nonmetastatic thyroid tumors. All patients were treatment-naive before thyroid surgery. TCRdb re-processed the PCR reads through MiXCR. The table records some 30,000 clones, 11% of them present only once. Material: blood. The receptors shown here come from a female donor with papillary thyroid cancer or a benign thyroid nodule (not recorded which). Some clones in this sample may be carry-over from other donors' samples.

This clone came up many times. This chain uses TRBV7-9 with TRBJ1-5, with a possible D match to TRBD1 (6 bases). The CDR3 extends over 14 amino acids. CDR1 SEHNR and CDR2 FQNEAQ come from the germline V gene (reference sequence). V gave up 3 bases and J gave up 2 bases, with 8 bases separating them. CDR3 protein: CASSFGGRNQPQHF. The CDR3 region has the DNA TGTGCCAGCAGCTTTGGGGGCCGCAATCAGCCCCAGCATTTT.

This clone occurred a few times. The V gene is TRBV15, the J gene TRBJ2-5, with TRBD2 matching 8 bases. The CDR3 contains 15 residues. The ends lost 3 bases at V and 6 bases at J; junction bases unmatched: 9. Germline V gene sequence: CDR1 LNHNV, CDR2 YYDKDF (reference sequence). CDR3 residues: CATSRGRGGRQTQYF. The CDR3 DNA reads TGTGCCACCAGCAGGGGTCGGGGGGGCCGGCAGACCCAGTACTTC.

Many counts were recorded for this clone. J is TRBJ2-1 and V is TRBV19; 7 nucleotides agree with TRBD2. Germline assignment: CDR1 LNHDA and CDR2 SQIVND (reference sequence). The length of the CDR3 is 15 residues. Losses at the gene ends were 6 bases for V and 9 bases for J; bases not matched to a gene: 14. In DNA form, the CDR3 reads TGTGCCAGTAGGGTTTGGTCGGGGGGAGATTTTGAGCAGTTCTTC. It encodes CASRVWSGGDFEQFF.

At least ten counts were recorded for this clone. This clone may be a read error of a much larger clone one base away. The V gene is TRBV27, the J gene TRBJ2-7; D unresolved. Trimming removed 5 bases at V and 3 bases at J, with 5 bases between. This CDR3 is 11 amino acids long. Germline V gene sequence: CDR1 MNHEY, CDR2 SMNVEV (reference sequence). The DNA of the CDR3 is TGTGCCAGCAGTCTTAACTACGAGCAGTACTTC. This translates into CASSLNYEQYF.

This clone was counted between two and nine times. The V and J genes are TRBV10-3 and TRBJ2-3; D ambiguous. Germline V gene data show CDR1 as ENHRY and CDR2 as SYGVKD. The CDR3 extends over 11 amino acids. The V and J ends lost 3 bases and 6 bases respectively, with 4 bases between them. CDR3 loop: CAISDYDTQYF. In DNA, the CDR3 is TGTGCCATCAGTGATTATGATACGCAGTATTTT.

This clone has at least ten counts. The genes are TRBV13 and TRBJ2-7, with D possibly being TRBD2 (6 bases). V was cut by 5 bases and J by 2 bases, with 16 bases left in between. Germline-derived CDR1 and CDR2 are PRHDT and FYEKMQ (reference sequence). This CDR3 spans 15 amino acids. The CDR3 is CASSSRDWAPYEQYF. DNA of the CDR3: TGTGCCAGCAGCAGCCGGGACTGGGCCCCCTACGAGCAGTACTTC.

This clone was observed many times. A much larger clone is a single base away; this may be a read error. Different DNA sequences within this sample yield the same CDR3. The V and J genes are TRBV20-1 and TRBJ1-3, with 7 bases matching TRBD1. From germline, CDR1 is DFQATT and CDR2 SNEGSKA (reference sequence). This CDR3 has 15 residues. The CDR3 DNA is TGCAGTGCCAGAGATATTACAGGGGCTGGAAACACCATATATTTT. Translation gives CSARDITGAGNTIYF.

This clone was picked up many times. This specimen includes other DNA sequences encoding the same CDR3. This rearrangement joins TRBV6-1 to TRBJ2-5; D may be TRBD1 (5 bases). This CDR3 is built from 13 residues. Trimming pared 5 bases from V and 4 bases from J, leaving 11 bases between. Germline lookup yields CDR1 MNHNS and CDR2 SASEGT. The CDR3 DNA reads TGTGCCAGCAGTAAGACAGATGTAGAGACCCAGTACTTC. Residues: CASSKTDVETQYF.

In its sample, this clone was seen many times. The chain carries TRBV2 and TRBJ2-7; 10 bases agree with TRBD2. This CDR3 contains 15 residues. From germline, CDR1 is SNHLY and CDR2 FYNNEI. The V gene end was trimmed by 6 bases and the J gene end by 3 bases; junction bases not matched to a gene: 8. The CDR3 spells CASRATSGFNYEQYF. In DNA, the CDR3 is TGTGCCAGCAGAGCGACTAGCGGGTTTAACTACGAGCAGTACTTC. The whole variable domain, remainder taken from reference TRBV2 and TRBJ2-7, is EPEVTQTPSHQVTQMGQEVILRCVPISNHLYFYWYRQILGQKVEFLVSFYNNEISEKSEIFDDQFSVERPDGSNFTLKIRSTKLEDSAMYFCASRATSGFNYEQYFGPGTRLTVT.

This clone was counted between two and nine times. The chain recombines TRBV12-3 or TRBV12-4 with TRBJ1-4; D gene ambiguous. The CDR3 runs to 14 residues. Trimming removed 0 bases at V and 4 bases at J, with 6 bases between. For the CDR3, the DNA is TGTGCCAGCAGTTTAGCAAATCATAATGAAAAACTGTTTTTT. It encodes CASSLANHNEKLFF.

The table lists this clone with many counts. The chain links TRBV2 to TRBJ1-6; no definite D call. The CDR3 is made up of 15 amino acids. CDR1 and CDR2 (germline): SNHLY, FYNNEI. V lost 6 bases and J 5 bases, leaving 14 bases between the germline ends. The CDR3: CASRAGSANNSPLHF. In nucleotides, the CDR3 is TGTGCCAGCAGGGCTGGGTCAGCTAATAATTCACCCCTCCACTTT.

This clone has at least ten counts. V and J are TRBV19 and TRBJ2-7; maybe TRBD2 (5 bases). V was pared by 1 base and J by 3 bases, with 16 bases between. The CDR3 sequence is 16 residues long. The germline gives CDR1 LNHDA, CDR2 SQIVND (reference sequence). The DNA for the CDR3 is TGTGCCAGTAGTATAGCCCCGGAGTCTAGCAGCTACGAGCAGTACTTC. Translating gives CASSIAPESSSYEQYF.

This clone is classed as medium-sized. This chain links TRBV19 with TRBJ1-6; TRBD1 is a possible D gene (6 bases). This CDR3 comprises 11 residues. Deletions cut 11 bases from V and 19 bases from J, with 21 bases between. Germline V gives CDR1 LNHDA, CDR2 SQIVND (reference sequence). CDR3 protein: CAGSTGTKFHF. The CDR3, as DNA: TGTGCCGGCTCCACCGGGACAAAATTTCACTTT. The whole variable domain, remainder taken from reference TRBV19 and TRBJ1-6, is DGGITQSPKYLFRKEGQNVTLSCEQNLNHDAMYWYRQDPGQGLRLIYYSQIVNDFQKGDIAEGYSVSREKKESFPLTVTSAQKNPTAFYLCAGSTGTKFHFGNGTRLTVT.

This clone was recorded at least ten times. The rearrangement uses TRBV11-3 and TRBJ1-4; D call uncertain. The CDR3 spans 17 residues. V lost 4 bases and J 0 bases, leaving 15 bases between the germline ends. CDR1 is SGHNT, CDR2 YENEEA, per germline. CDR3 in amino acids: CASSSVMDGATNEKLFF. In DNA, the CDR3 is TGTGCCAGCAGCTCCGTAATGGACGGGGCAACTAATGAAAAACTGTTTTTT.

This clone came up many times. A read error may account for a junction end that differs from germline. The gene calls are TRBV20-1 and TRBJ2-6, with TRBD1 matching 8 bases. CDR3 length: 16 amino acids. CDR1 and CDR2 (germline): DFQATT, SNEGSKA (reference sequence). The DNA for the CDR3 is TGCAGTGTACCGGGACAGGATCGCTCTGGGGCCAACGTCCAGACTTTC. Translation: CSVPGQDRSGANVQTF.

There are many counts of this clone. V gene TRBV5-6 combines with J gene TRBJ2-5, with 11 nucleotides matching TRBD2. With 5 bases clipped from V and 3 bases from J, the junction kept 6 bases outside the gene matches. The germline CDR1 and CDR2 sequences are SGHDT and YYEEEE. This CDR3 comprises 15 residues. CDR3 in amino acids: CASRDGLAGEETQYF. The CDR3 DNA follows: TGTGCCAGCAGGGACGGACTAGCGGGTGAAGAGACCCAGTACTTC.